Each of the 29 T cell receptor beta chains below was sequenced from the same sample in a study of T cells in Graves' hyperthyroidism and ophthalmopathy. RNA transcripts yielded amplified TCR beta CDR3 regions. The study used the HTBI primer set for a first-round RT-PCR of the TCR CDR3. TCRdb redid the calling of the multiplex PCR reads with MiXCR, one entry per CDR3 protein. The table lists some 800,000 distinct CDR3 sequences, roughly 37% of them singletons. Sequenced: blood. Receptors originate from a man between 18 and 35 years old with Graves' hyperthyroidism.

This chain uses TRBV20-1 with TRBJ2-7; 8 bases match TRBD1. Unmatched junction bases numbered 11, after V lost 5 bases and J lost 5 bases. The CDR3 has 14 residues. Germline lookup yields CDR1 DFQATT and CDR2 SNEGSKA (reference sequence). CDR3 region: CSASHRQGRDEQYF. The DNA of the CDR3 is TGCAGTGCTTCCCATAGACAGGGGCGGGACGAGCAGTACTTC.

In nucleotides, the CDR3 is TGTGCCAGCAGTTCTACGGACGTCCGTGAAAAACTGTTTTTT. It is translated as CASSSTDVREKLFF. The chain uses TRBV12-3 or TRBV12-4 and TRBJ1-4, with D unresolved. The CDR3 contains 14 residues. The V end lost 4 bases, the J end lost 7 bases, and 13 bases lay between the germline ends.

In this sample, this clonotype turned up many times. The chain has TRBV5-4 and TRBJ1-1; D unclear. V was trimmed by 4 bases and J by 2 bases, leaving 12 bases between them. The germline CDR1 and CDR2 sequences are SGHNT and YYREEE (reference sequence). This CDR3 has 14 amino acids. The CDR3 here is CASSPQVFNTEAFF. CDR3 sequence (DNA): TGTGCCAGCAGCCCCCAGGTGTTCAACACTGAAGCTTTCTTT.

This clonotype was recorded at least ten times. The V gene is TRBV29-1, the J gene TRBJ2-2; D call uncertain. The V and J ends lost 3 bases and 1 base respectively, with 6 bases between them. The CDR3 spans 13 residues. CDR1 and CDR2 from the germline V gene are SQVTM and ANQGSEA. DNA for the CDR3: TGCAGCGTTGAGGGCCTGAACACCGGGGAGCTGTTTTTT. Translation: CSVEGLNTGELFF.

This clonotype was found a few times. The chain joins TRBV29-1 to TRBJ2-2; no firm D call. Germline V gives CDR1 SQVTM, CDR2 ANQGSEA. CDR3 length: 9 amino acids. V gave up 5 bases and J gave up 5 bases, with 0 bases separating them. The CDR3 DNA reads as TGCAGCGTTACCGGGGAGCTGTTTTTT. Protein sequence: CSVTGELFF.

CDR3 region: CASSVGTANTGELFF. The DNA for the CDR3 is TGTGCCAGTAGTGTCGGGACAGCGAACACCGGGGAGCTGTTTTTT. The rearrangement links TRBV19 to TRBJ2-2, with TRBD1 matching 7 bases. Germline V gene data show CDR1 as LNHDA and CDR2 as SQIVND (reference sequence). The CDR3 is 15 residues long. V shed 5 bases, J shed 0 bases, and the junction held 3 bases outside the gene matches.

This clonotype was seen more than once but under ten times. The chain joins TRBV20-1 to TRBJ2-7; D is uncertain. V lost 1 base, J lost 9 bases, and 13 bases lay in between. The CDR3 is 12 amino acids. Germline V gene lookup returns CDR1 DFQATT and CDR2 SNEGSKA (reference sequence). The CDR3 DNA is TGCAGTGCTAGAGGGGGTGACTTTGTGCAGTACTTC. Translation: CSARGGDFVQYF.

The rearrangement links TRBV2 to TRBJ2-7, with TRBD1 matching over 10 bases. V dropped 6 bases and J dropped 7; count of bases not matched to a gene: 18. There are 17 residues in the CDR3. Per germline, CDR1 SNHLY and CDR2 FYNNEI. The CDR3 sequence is CASSPITQTGGSGEQYF. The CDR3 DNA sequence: TGTGCCAGCAGCCCCATTACCCAGACAGGGGGCTCGGGGGAGCAGTACTTC. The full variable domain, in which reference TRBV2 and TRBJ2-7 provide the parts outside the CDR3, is EPEVTQTPSHQVTQMGQEVILRCVPISNHLYFYWYRQILGQKVEFLVSFYNNEISEKSEIFDDQFSVERPDGSNFTLKIRSTKLEDSAMYFCASSPITQTGGSGEQYFGPGTRLTVT.

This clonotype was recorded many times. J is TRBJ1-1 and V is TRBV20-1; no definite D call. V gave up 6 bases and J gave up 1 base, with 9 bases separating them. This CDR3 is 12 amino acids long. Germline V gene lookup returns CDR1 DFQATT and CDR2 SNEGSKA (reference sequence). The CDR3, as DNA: TGCAGTGCAGAGATTCCGAACACTGAAGCTTTCTTT. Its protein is CSAEIPNTEAFF.

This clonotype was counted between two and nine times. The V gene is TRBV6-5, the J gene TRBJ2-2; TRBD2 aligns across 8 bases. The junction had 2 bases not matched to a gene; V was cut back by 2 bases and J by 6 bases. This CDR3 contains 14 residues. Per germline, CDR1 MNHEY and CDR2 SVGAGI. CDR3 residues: CASSYSGSAGELFF. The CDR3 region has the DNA TGTGCCAGCAGTTACAGCGGGAGTGCCGGGGAGCTGTTTTTT.

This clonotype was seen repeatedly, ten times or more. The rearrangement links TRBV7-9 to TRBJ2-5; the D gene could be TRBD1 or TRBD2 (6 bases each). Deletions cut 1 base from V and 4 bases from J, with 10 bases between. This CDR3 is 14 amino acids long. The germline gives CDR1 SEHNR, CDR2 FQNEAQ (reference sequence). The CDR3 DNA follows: TGTGCCAGCAGCTTAGAGGGGGGCCGAGAGACCCAGTACTTC. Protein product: CASSLEGGRETQYF.

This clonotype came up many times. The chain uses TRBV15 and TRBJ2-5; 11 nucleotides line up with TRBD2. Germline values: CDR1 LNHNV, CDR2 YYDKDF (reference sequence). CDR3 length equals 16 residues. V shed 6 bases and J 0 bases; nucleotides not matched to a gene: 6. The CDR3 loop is CATSRVGLADQETQYF. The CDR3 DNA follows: TGTGCCACCAGTCGGGTGGGACTAGCGGACCAAGAGACCCAGTACTTC.

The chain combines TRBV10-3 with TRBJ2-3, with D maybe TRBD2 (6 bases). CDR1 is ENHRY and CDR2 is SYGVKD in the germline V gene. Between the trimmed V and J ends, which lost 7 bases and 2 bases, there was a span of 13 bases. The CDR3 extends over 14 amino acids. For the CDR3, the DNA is TGTGCCATCAACCCCGCGGGGCCCACAGATACGCAGTATTTT. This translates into CAINPAGPTDTQYF.

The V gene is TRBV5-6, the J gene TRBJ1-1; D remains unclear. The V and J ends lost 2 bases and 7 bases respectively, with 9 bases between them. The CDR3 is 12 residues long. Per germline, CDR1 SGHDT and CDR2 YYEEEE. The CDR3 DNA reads TGTGCCAGCAGCTTTCGGAAGCATGAAGCTTTCTTT. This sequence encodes CASSFRKHEAFF.

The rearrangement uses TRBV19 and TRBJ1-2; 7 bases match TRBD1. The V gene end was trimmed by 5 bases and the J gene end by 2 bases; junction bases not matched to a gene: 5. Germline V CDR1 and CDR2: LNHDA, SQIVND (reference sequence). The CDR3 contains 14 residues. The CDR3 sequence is CASSHQQGNYGYTF. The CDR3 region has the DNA TGTGCCAGTAGTCACCAACAGGGGAACTATGGCTACACCTTC.

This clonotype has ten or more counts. This CDR3 reads CASSPRPGTGVHEQYF. DNA for the CDR3: TGTGCCAGCAGCCCCCGACCCGGGACAGGGGTCCACGAGCAGTACTTC. V usage is TRBV7-8 and J usage is TRBJ2-7; 10 bases map to TRBD1. The CDR3 runs to 16 residues. Germline loops: CDR1 SGHVS, CDR2 FQNEAQ. Trimming took 5 bases from V and 5 from J; bases not matched to a gene: 12.

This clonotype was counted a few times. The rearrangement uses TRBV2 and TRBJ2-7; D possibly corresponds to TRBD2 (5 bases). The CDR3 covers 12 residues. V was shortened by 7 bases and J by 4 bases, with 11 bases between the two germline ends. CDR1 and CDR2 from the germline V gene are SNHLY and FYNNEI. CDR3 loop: CASTGDPYEQYF. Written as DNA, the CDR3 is TGTGCCAGCACCGGGGATCCGTACGAGCAGTACTTC.

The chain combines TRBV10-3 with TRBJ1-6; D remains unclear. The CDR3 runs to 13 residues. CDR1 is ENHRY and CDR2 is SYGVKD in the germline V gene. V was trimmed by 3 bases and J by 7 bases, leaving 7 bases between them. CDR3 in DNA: TGTGCCATCAGTGACGGAGGCAATTCACCCCTCCACTTT. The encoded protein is CAISDGGNSPLHF.

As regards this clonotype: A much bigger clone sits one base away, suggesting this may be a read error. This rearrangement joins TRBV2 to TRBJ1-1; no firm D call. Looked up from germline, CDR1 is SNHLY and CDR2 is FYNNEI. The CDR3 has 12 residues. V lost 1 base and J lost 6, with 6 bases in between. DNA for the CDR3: TGTGCCAGCAGTGAAGTGGGAGCTGAAGCTTTCTTT. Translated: CASSEVGAEAFF. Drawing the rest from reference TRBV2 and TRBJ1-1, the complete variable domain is EPEVTQTPSHQVTQMGQEVILRCVPISNHLYFYWYRQILGQKVEFLVSFYNNEISEKSEIFDDQFSVERPDGSNFTLKIRSTKLEDSAMYFCASSEVGAEAFFGQGTRLTVV.

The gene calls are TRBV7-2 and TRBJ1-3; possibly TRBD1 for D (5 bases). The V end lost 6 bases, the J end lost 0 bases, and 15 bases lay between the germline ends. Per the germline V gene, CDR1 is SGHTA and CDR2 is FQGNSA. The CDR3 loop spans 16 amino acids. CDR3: CASSPPGRSSGNTIYF. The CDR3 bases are TGTGCCAGCAGTCCGCCGGGACGTAGCTCTGGAAACACCATATATTTT.

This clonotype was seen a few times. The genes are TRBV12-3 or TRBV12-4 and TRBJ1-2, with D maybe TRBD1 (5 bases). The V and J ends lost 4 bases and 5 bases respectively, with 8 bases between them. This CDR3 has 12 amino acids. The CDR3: CASSSGVYGYTF. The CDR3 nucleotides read TGTGCCAGCAGTTCGGGGGTTTATGGCTACACCTTC.

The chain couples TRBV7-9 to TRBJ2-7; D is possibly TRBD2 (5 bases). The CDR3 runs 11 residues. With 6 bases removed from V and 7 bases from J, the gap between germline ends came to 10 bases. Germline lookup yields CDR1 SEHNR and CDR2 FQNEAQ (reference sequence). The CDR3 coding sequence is TGTGCCAGCAGTCCGAGGGAGGAGCAGTACTTC. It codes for CASSPREEQYF.

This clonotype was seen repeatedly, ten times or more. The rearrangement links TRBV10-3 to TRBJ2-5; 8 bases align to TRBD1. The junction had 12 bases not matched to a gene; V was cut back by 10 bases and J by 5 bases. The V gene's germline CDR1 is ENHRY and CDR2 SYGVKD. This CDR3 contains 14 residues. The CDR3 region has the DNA TGTGCCACGGCTATTCCCAGGGGGCAGGAGACCCAGTACTTC. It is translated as CATAIPRGQETQYF.

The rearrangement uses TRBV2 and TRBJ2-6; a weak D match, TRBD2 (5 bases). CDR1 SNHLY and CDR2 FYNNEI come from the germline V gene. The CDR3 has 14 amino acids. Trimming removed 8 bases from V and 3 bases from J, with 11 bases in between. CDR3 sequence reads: CASVRDGGANVLTF. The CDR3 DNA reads TGTGCCAGCGTGAGGGATGGTGGGGCCAACGTCCTGACTTTC. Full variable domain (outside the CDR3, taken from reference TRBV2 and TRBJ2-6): EPEVTQTPSHQVTQMGQEVILRCVPISNHLYFYWYRQILGQKVEFLVSFYNNEISEKSEIFDDQFSVERPDGSNFTLKIRSTKLEDSAMYFCASVRDGGANVLTFGAGSRLTVL.

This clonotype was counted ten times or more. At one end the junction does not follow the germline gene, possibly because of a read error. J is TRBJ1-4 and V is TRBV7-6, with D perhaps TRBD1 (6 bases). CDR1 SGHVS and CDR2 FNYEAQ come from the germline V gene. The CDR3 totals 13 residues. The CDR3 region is CATSARGNEKLFF. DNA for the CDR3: TGTGCCACCAGCGCCAGGGGTAATGAAAAACTGTTTTTT. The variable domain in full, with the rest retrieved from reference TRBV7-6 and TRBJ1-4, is GAGVSQSPRYKVTKRGQDVALRCDPISGHVSLYWYRQALGQGPEFLTYFNYEAQQDKSGLPNDRFSAERPEGSISTLTIQRTEQRDSAMYRCATSARGNEKLFFGSGTQLSVL.

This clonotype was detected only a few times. Written as DNA, the CDR3 is TGTGCCAGCACGATCGGGAGCGTTTCAGAGACCCAGTACTTC. Translation: CASTIGSVSETQYF. The chain couples TRBV2 to TRBJ2-5; weak D call: TRBD2 (6 bases). Trimming removed 7 bases at V and 4 bases at J, with 16 bases between. Germline-derived CDR1 and CDR2 are SNHLY and FYNNEI. The CDR3 has 14 residues.

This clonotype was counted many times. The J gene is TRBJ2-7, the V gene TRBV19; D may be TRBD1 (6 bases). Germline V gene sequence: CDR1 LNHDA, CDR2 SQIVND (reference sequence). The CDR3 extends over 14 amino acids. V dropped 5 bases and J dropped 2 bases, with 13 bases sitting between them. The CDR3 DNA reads TGTGCCAGTAGTGTGACAGGCTCTGCCTACGAGCAGTACTTC. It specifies CASSVTGSAYEQYF.

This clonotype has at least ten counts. In nucleotides, the CDR3 is TGCAGCGTTGAAGTCGACAGCTTGAACACCGGGGAGCTGTTTTTT. Encoded protein: CSVEVDSLNTGELFF. The chain recombines TRBV29-1 with TRBJ2-2, with D possibly matching TRBD1 (5 bases). The germline V gene has CDR1 SQVTM and CDR2 ANQGSEA. This CDR3 is built from 15 residues. Trimming took 1 base from V and 1 from J, leaving 10 bases between them.

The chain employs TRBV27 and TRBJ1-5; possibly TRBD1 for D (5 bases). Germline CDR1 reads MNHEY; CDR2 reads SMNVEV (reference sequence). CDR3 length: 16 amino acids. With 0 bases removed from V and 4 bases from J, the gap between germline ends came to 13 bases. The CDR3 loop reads CASSLSLTALNQPQHF. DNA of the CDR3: TGTGCCAGCAGTTTATCCTTGACAGCCCTTAATCAGCCCCAGCATTTT.